The rows below give T cell receptor beta chains drawn from one sample of a study of regulatory T cells in long-lasting Graves disease. TCRdb passed the multiplex PCR reads through MiXCR, listing each CDR3 protein once. Of approximately 470,000 distinct CDR3 sequences detected, around 20% appear once; the ten largest clones hold over 7.5%. Source: peripheral blood mononuclear cells (PBMCs), taken when the disease was refractory, from a patient treated with antithyroid drugs. The receptors stem from a female donor with Graves disease. The CDR3 runs from the conserved cysteine through the conserved F or W. The order of the fields is V gene, D gene, CDR3 length, clone size, J gene, CDR3 protein, CDR3 DNA. D genes are given only for firm matches. The size of a clone is reported for some rows only, either as once, few or many, or as a class for expanded clones.

TRBV19,TRBD1,16,-,TRBJ2-2,CASSIKTGRNTGELFF,TGTGCCAGTAGTATTAAGACAGGGCGGAACACCGGGGAGCTGTTTTTT
TRBV24-1,-,13,many,TRBJ1-1,CATSDWENTEAFF,TGTGCCACCAGTGATTGGGAGAACACTGAAGCTTTCTTT
TRBV6-5,-,12,-,TRBJ2-7,CASSYGKRAPSF,TGTGCCAGCAGTTACGGGAAACGTGCGCCGTCCTTC
TRBV12-3/TRBV12-4,-,14,many,TRBJ1-1,CASSLEGRSTEAFF,TGTGCCAGCAGTTTAGAGGGGAGGAGCACTGAAGCTTTCTTT
TRBV27,-,15,many,TRBJ1-5,CASSPWDGSNQPQHF,TGTGCCAGCAGTCCATGGGACGGATCCAATCAGCCCCAGCATTTT
TRBV6-2/TRBV6-3,-,14,few,TRBJ2-3,CASSGDLGVFPQYF,TGTGCCAGCAGCGGGGACCTTGGGGTGTTTCCGCAGTATTTT
TRBV12-3/TRBV12-4,-,16,many,TRBJ2-5,CASSSSGSGMQETQYF,-
TRBV14,TRBD2,15,few,TRBJ2-7,CASSPTSGGIYEQYF,TGTGCCAGCAGCCCGACTAGCGGGGGGATTTACGAGCAGTACTTC
TRBV2,-,12,once,TRBJ2-3,CASSPRVGTQYF,TGTGCCAGCAGCCCCCGAGTGGGTACGCAGTATTTT
TRBV16,-,13,few,TRBJ1-5,CASSPLLDQPQHF,TGTGCCAGCAGCCCGTTGTTGGATCAGCCCCAGCATTTT
TRBV2,TRBD1,13,many,TRBJ2-7,CASSGQGIYEQYF,TGTGCCAGCAGTGGACAGGGGATCTACGAGCAGTACTTC
TRBV2,-,16,many,TRBJ2-6,CASSPARGSGANVLTF,TGTGCCAGCAGTCCAGCCAGGGGTAGCGGGGCCAACGTCCTGACTTTC
TRBV3-1,TRBD2,17,-,TRBJ2-7,CASSQGSGRTSQGEQYF,TGTGCCAGCAGCCAAGGCTCCGGGAGGACTAGTCAAGGCGAGCAGTACTTC
TRBV7-9,TRBD2,17,-,TRBJ2-5,CASSHYAGGRARETQYF,TGTGCCAGCAGCCATTATGCTGGCGGGAGGGCCCGTGAGACCCAGTACTTC
TRBV24-1,TRBD1,16,many,TRBJ2-2,CATSDWTGANTGELFF,TGTGCCACCAGTGATTGGACAGGCGCGAACACCGGGGAGCTGTTTTTT
TRBV18,TRBD1,15,many,TRBJ1-2,CASSPLAGGAAGYTF,TGTGCCAGCTCACCACTGGCAGGGGGTGCCGCGGGCTACACCTTC
TRBV15,-,15,-,TRBJ1-5,CATSRDRQPREPQHF,TGTGCCACCAGCAGAGATCGACAGCCCCGGGAGCCCCAGCATTTT
TRBV28,TRBD1,16,many,TRBJ1-1,CASSPTQGAGVTEAFF,TGTGCCAGCAGCCCAACACAGGGGGCGGGGGTCACTGAAGCTTTCTTT
TRBV12-3/TRBV12-4,-,16,-,TRBJ1-5,CASSGILGGLDQPQHF,TGTGCCAGTTCCGGAATTTTGGGGGGCCTAGATCAGCCCCAGCATTTT
TRBV28,TRBD2,16,many,TRBJ2-7,CASSWRGTRASYEQYF,TGTGCCAGCAGTTGGAGGGGGACTAGGGCCTCCTACGAGCAGTACTTC
TRBV9,TRBD2,14,-,TRBJ2-7,CASSPPREVSEQYF,TGTGCCAGCAGCCCGCCGCGGGAGGTCTCCGAGCAGTACTTC
TRBV7-3,TRBD2,15,-,TRBJ2-1,CASSGGRERGNEQFF,TGTGCCAGCAGCGGCGGGAGAGAGAGGGGCAATGAGCAGTTCTTC
TRBV28,-,12,-,TRBJ1-2,CASSFTNYGYTF,TGTGCCAGCAGTTTCACTAACTATGGCTACACCTTC
TRBV5-5,-,14,many,TRBJ1-1,CASSSGPANTEAFF,TGTGCCAGCAGCTCGGGACCCGCGAACACTGAAGCTTTCTTT
TRBV12-3/TRBV12-4,-,13,many,TRBJ2-7,CASSNRDPYEQYF,TGTGCCAGCAGCAACAGGGATCCCTACGAGCAGTACTTC
TRBV28,-,13,many,TRBJ1-2,CASSGPPRDGYTF,TGTGCCAGCAGTGGTCCACCTAGGGATGGCTACACCTTC
TRBV28,TRBD1,16,many,TRBJ1-6,CASRYHPDRVDSPLHF,TGTGCCAGCAGATATCACCCTGACAGGGTGGATTCACCCCTCCACTTT
TRBV20-1,-,10,-,TRBJ1-1,CSARPTEAFF,TGCAGTGCACGACCAACTGAAGCTTTCTTT
TRBV30,TRBD2,14,many,TRBJ2-7,CAWRTSGYSYEQYF,TGTGCCTGGAGAACTAGCGGATACTCCTACGAGCAGTACTTC
TRBV28,TRBD1,16,many,TRBJ2-7,CASSSLGTGVAYEQYF,TGTGCCAGCAGTTCATTAGGGACAGGAGTGGCTTACGAGCAGTACTTC
TRBV6-1,TRBD1,12,many,TRBJ2-7,CAIRTGNYEQYF,TGTGCCATCCGGACAGGGAACTACGAGCAGTACTTC
TRBV19,-,15,-,TRBJ1-2,CASSMEQASGDGYTF,TGTGCCAGTAGTATGGAACAGGCCTCCGGGGATGGCTACACCTTC
TRBV6-1,-,15,few,TRBJ2-7,CASSGHSASRPEQYF,TGTGCCAGCAGTGGCCACAGCGCGTCCCGCCCCGAGCAGTACTTC
TRBV18,-,14,many,TRBJ1-1,CASSRRETNTEAFF,TGTGCCAGCTCACGGAGGGAGACGAACACTGAAGCTTTCTTT
TRBV30,-,13,few,TRBJ1-1,CAWNRDLNTEAFF,TGTGCCTGGAATCGGGACCTGAACACTGAAGCTTTCTTT
TRBV6-1,-,11,many,TRBJ2-7,CAQTSSYEQYF,TGTGCCCAAACCAGCTCCTACGAGCAGTACTTC
TRBV19,TRBD1,13,-,TRBJ2-3,CASSSRTGNTQYF,TGTGCCAGTAGTAGTCGGACAGGGAATACGCAGTATTTT
TRBV5-1,-,13,-,TRBJ2-2,CASSPDGGGELFF,TGCGCCAGCAGCCCCGACGGTGGCGGGGAGCTGTTTTTT
TRBV30,-,14,many,TRBJ1-1,CAWSATTGGTEAFF,TGTGCCTGGAGTGCCACCACCGGTGGCACTGAAGCTTTCTTT